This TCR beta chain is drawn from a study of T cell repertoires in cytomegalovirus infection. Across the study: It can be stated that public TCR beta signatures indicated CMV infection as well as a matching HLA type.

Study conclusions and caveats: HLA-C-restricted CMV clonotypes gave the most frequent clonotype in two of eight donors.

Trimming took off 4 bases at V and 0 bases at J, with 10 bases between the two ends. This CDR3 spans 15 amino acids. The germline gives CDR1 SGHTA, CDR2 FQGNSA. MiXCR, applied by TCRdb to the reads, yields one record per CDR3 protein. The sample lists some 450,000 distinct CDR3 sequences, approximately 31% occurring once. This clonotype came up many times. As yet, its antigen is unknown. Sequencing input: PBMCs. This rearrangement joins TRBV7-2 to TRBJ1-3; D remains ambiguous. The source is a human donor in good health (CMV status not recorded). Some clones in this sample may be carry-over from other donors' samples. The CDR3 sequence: CASSWRVLSGNTIYF. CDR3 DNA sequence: TGTGCCAGCAGCTGGAGGGTCCTCTCTGGAAACACCATATATTTT.